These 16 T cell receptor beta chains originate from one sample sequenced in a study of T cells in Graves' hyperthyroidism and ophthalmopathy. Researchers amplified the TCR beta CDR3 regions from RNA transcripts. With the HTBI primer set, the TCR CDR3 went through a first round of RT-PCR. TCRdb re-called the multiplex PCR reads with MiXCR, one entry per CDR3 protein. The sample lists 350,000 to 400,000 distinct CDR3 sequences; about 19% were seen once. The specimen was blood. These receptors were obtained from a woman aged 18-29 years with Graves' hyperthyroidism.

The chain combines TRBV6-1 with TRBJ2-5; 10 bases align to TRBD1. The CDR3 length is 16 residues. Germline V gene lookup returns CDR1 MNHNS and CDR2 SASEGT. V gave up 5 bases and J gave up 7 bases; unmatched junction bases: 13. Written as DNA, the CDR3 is TGTGCCAGCAGTACCTCCGGGACAGGGGTTGTCGGGACCCAGTACTTC. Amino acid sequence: CASSTSGTGVVGTQYF.

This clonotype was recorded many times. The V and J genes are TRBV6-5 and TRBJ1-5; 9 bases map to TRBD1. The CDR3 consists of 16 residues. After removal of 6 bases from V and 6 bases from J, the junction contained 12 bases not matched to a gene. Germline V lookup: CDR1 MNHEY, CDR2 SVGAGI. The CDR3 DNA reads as TGTGCCAGCAGCTATCGAGACAGGGGGTCTCGTCAGCCCCAGCATTTT. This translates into CASSYRDRGSRQPQHF.

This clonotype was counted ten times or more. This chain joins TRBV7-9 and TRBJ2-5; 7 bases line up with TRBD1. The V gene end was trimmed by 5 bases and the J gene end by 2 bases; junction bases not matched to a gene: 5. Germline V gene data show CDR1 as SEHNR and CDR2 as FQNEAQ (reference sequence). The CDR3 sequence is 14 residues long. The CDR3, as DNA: TGTGCCAGCAGCCTTCAGGGGGAGCAAGAGACCCAGTACTTC. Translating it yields CASSLQGEQETQYF.

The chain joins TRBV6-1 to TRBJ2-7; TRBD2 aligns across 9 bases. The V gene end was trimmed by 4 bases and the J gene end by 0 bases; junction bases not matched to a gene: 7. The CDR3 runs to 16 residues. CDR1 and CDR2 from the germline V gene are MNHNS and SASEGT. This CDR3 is CASSARLADSSYEQYF. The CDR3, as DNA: TGTGCCAGCAGTGCGAGACTAGCGGACAGCTCCTACGAGCAGTACTTC.

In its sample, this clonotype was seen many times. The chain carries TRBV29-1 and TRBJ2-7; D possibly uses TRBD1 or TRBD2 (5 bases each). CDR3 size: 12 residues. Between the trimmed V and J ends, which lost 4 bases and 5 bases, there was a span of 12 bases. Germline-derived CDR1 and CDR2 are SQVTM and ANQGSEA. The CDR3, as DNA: TGCAGCGTTGCGCCCGGGGACCACGAGCAGTACTTC. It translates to CSVAPGDHEQYF.

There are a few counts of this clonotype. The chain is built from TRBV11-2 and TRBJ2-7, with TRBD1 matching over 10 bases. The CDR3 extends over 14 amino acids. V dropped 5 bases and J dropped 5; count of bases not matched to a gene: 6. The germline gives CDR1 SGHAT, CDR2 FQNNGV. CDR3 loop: CASSRRDRGNEQYF. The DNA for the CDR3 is TGTGCCAGCAGCCGTAGGGACAGGGGCAACGAGCAGTACTTC.

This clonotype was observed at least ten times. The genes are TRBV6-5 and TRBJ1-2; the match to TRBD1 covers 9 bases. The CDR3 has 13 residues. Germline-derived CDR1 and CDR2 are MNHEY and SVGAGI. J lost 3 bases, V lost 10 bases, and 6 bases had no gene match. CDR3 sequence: CATQQGADYGYTF. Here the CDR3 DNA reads TGTGCCACCCAACAGGGGGCGGACTATGGCTACACCTTC.

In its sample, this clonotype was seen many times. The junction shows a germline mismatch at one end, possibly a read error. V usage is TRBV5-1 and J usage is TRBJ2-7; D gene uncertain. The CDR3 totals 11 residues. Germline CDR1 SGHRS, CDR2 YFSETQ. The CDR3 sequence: CASSLDGEQYF. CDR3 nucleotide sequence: TGTGCCAGCAGCTTAGATGGGGAGCAGTACTTC.

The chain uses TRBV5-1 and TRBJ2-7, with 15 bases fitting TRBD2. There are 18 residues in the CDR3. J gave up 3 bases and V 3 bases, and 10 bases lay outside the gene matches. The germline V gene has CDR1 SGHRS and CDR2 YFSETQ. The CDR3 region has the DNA TGCGCCAGCAGCTGGGGACTAGCGGGGGGAGAAGTCTTCTACGAGCAGTACTTC. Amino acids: CASSWGLAGGEVFYEQYF.

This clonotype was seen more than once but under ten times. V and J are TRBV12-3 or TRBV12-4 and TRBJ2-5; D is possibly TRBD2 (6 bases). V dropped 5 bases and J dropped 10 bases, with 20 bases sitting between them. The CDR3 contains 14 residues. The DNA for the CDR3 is TGTGCCAGCAGTCCTGCCCTCTGGAGGGGAAACCAGTACTTC. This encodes CASSPALWRGNQYF.

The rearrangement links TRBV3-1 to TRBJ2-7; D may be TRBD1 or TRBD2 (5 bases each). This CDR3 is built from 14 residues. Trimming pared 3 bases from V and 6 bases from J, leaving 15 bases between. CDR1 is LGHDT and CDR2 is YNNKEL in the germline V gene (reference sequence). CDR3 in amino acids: CASSHPGPNSEQYF. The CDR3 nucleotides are TGTGCCAGCAGCCACCCGGGACCTAACTCCGAGCAGTACTTC.

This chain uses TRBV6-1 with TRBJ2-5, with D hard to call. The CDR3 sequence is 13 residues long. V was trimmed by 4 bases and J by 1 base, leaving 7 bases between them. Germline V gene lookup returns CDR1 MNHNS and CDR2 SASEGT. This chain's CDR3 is CASSAEFQETQYF. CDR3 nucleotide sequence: TGTGCCAGCAGTGCGGAGTTCCAAGAGACCCAGTACTTC.

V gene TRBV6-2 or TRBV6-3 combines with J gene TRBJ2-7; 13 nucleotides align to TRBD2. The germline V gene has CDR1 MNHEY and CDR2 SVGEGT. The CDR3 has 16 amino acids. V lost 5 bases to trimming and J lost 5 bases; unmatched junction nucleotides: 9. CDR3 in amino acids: CASSRRRGTSGNEQYF. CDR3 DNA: TGTGCCAGCAGTAGGCGAAGAGGGACTAGCGGGAACGAGCAGTACTTC.

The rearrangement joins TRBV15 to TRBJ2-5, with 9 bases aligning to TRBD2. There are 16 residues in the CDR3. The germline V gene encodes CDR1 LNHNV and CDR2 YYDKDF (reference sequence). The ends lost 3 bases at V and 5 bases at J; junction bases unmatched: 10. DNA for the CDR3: TGTGCCACCAGCAGGATCGGCGGTAGCGGGAGCGAGACCCAGTACTTC. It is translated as CATSRIGGSGSETQYF. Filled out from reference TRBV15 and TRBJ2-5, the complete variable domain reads DAMVIQNPRYQVTQFGKPVTLSCSQTLNHNVMYWYQQKSSQAPKLLFHYYDKDFNNEADTPDNFQSRRPNTSFCFLDIRSPGLGDTAMYLCATSRIGGSGSETQYFGPGTRLLVL.

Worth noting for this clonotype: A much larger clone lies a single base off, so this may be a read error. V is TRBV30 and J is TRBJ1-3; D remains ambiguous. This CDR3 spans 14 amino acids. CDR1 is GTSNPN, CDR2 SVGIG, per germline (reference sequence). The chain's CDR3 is CACPASRAGSTIYF. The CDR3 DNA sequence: TGTGCCTGCCCTGCATCCCGGGCCGGAAGCACCATATATTTT. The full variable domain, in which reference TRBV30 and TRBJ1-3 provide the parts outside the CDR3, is SQTIHQWPATLVQPVGSPLSLECTVEGTSNPNLYWYRQAAGRGLQLLFYSVGIGQISSEVPQNLSASRPQDRQFILSSKKLLLSDSGFYLCACPASRAGSTIYFGEGSWLTVV.

The CDR3 protein is CASSDVLQTVQPQHF. The CDR3 bases are TGTGCCAGCAGTGACGTTCTCCAGACCGTTCAGCCCCAGCATTTT. The V gene is TRBV2, the J gene TRBJ1-5; D is ambiguous. The CDR3 loop spans 15 amino acids. Germline V gene lookup returns CDR1 SNHLY and CDR2 FYNNEI. Trimming shortened V by 3 bases and J by 6 bases, and 15 bases separated the two germline ends.